This T cell receptor (beta chain) was identified during a study of Ad26.COV2.S vaccination and SARS-CoV-2 variants (dated by TCRdb to the early 2020s). In the study overall: Vaccine-arm donors were drawn from COV1001, a multicentre, randomized, double-blind, placebo-controlled phase I-IIa trial of Ad26.COV2.S in healthy adults. A total of around 32 samples were included in the TCR-sequenced set, comprising 19 Ad26.COV2.S vaccine recipients, 5 placebo recipients and 8 SARS-CoV-2 convalescent individuals. TCRbeta repertoire sequencing served as the tool for gauging how specific and how broad the SARS-CoV-2-reactive T cell receptors were following Ad26.COV2.S vaccination. Blinding of investigators to trial group allocation was maintained during experiments and outcome assessment. Participants in the trial were split at random into five groups of five each, receiving low-dose or high-dose Ad26.COV2.S once or twice, or else placebo on both occasions. Ad26.COV2.S was given intramuscularly at 5x10^10 or 1x10^11 viral particles, as a single shot or as two shots 56 days apart.

The immunoSEQ Assay was the method used to sequence TCRbeta CDR3 regions. After extraction, genomic DNA underwent amplification by bias-controlled multiplex PCR, followed by high-throughput sequencing. As for the authors' bioinformatics: Collapsing and filtering of sequences were performed to quantify the absolute abundance of each unique TCRbeta CDR3 region. T cell fraction was estimated by normalizing TCRbeta template counts to usable DNA, which was measured by amplifying reference genes present in all nucleated cells. Repertoire TCRs were annotated as SARS-CoV-2-specific by exact matching of V gene, CDR3 amino acid sequence and J gene to a known reactive TCR set. The reference SARS-CoV-2 TCR set came from MIRA and was filtered for enrichment in COVID-19-positive ImmuneCODE repertoires, removing public or cross-reactive TCRs. Using the MIRA antigens, annotated TCRs were further analysed by specific ORF or by position within an ORF. Breadth was defined as annotated unique rearrangements over total unique productive rearrangements; depth was the summed frequency of those rearrangements. TCR breadth was compared between groups using two-sided Wilcoxon rank-sum tests. TCRdb mirrors the immuneACCESS table, restricted to in-frame sequences. Some clones are absent from its copies; in checked studies, under half trace to an unresolved V gene, and the reason for the others is unknown. The V and J calls and clone size were taken over from that table, and D and trimming were inferred from the DNA. The sample contains approximately 420,000 clones, around nine tenths of them found a single time. The ten largest clones take up 3.6% of the sample.

This clone appeared once. Its antigen is not yet known. Per-base qualities were not stored, and no clone one base away is much larger. Explained via the paper, the treatment or condition label denotes: some 19 received Ad26.COV2.S at low or high dose, single or two shots; 5 received placebo; per-sample allocation not given. Repertoires of vaccine and placebo recipients were sequenced from samples collected on day 63 after the first injection. In Cohort 1b, about two dozen adults aged 18-55 years were enrolled at a single site in Boston, USA, between 29 July and 7 August 2020. As a vaccine, Ad26.COV2.S was a replication-incompetent adenovirus type 26 vector that expressed a prefusion-stabilized SARS-CoV-2 spike protein derived from the original Wuhan strain. Points the paper makes about the study in general: Ad26.COV2.S recipients had higher spike-specific TCR breadth than placebo recipients (P = 0.0014). After vaccination, spike-specific CD8+ and CD4+ T cell responses were reported to show substantial breadth. Comparable non-spike TCR breadth was observed between vaccine and placebo recipients, consistent with only spike being contained in the vaccine. It was noted by the authors that total T cell responses may have been underestimated by the TCR breadth and depth analyses. The study lacked the statistical power to compare responses across vaccine doses or regimens.

The clonotype comes from a person aged 18-60 years who received the Ad26.COV2.S COVID-19 vaccine or a placebo. The source was peripheral blood, collected in a trial of Ad26.COV2.S vaccine versus placebo.

The sequenced DNA is TGTGCCAGCAGCTTGGGAGGGCAGGGACGGATCACCGGGGAGCTGTTTTTT. Translated, this gives CASSLGGQGRITGELFF. Here the chain combines TRBV5-4 and TRBJ2-2, with the D call perhaps TRBD1 or TRBD2, as 5 bases match in each case. The CDR3 sequence holds 17 residues, the cysteine and phenylalanine included. Just CDR3 DNA is preserved here, 51 bases in frame from base 1. Trimming takes 0 bases from V and 4 bases from J, and the germline ends sit 16 bases apart. From the germline V gene (reference sequence), CDR1 is SGHNT and CDR2 is YYREEE. Supplemented by the reference TRBV5-4 and TRBJ2-2 proteins around the CDR3, the complete variable domain is ETGVTQSPTHLIKTRGQQVTLRCSSQSGHNTVSWYQQALGQGPQFIFQYYREEENGRGNFPPRFSGLQFPNYSSELNVNALELDDSALYLCASSLGGQGRITGELFFGEGSRLTVL.